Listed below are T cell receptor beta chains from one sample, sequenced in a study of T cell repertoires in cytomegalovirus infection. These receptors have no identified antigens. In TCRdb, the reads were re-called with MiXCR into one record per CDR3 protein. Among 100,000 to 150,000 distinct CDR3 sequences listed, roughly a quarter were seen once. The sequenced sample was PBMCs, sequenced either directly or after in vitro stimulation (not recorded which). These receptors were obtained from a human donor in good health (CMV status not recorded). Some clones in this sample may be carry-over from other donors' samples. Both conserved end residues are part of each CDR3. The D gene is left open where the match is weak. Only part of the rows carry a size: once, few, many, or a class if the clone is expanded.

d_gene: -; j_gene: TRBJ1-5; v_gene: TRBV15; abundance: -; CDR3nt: TGTGCCACCAGCGCAGGCTCTTATAGCAATCAGCCCCAGCATTTT; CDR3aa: CATSAGSYSNQPQHF
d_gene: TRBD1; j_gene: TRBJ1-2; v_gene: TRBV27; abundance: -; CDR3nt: TGTGCCAGCAGTTTGGGTACAGGGGTTGGAGGCTACACCTTC; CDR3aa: CASSLGTGVGGYTF
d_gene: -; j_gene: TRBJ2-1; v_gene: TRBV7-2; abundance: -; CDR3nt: TGTGCCAGCAGTACCTGGTCGACGCCTGAGCAGTTCTTC; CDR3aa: CASSTWSTPEQFF
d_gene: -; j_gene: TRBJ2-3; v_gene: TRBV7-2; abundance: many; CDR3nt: TGTGCCAGCAGCCCCCGAATCGACACTAGCACAGATACGCAGTATTTT; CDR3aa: CASSPRIDTSTDTQYF
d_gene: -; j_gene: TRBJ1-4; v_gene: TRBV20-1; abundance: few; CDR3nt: TGCAGTGCTAGCGGGGTAGACCTACTGACAACTAATGAAAAACTGTTTTTT; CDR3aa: CSASGVDLLTTNEKLFF
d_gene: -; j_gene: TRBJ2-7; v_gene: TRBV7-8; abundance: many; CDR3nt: TGTGCCAGCAGCCGCGGGATAACCTACGAGCAGTACTTC; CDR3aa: CASSRGITYEQYF
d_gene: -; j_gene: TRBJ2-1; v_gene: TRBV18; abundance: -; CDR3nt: TGTGCCAGCTCACCACCCGCTAGCGTCTATCTAGATGAGCAGTTCTTC; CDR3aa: CASSPPASVYLDEQFF
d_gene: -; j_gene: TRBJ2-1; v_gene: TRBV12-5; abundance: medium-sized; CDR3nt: TGTGCTAGTGGTTTGGTACGAGGCGGGATTTACGATGAGCAGTTCTTC; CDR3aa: CASGLVRGGIYDEQFF
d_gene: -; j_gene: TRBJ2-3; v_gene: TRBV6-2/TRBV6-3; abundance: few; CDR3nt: TGTGCCAGCGCCACGGCGCCAGATACGCAGTATTTT; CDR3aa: CASATAPDTQYF
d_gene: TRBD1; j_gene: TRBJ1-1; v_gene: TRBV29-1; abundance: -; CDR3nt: TGCAGCGTTGAGATTGACAGGGATGAAGCTTTCTTT; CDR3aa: CSVEIDRDEAFF
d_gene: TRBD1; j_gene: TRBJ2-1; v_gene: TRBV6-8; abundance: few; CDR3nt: TGTGCCAGCAGTTACTTATCTGGGACAGGGCATAATGAGCAGTTCTTC; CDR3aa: CASSYLSGTGHNEQFF
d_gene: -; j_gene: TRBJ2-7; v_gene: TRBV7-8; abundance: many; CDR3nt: TGTGCCAGCAGCTTACGCAGGAGCTCCTACGAGCAGTACTTC; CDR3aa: CASSLRRSSYEQYF
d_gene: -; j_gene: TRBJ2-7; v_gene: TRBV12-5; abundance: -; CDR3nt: TGTGCTAGTGACCCTCCCGAGGGCAAGCACGAGCAGTACTTC; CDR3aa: CASDPPEGKHEQYF
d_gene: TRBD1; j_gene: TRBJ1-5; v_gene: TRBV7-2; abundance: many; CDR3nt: TGTGCCAGCAGCCCGCGGACAGGGGCGCTCCAGCCCCAGCATTTT; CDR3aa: CASSPRTGALQPQHF
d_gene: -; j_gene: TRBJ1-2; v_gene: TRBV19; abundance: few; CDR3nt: TGTGCCAGTAGACCAGGAGGGGGGGGGCTCTATGGCTACACCTTC; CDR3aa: CASRPGGGGLYGYTF
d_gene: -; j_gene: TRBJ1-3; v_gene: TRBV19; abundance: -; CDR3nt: TGTGCCAGTAGTATATCGGCAGCCTCTGGAAACACCATATATTTT; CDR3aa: CASSISAASGNTIYF
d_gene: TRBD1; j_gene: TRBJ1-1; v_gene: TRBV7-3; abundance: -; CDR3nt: TGTGCCAGCAGCTTATCAGGGGGAAACACTGAAGCTTTCTTT; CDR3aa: CASSLSGGNTEAFF
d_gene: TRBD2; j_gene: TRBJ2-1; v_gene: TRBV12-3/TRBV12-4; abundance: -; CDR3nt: TGTGCCAGCAGTTGGGGGACTAGCGGATACAATGAGCAGTTCTTC; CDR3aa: CASSWGTSGYNEQFF
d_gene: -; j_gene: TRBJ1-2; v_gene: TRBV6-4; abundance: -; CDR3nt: TGTGCCAGCAGTCTATCCCCAGGGAGCCTCTATGGCTACACCTTC; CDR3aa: CASSLSPGSLYGYTF
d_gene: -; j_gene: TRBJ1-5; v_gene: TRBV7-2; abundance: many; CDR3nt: TGTGCCAGCAGCTTAGTAGGGCAGTACAATCAGCCCCAGCATTTT; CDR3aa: CASSLVGQYNQPQHF
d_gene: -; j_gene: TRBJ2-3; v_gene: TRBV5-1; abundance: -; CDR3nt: TGCGCCAGCAGCTTGGCCGGGACAAGCACAGATACGCAGTATTTT; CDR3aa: CASSLAGTSTDTQYF
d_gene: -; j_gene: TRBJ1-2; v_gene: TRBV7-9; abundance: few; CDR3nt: TGTGCCAGCAGCTTAGTAGCATCCCTAACAAACTATGGCTACACCTTC; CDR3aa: CASSLVASLTNYGYTF
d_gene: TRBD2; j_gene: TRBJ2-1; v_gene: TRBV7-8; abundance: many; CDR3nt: TGTGCCAGCAGCAGACCCTTTAGCGGGATTAGGTACAATGAGCAGTTCTTC; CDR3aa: CASSRPFSGIRYNEQFF
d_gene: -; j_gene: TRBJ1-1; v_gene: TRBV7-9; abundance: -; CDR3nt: TGTGCCAGCACCCCGAGTCTCGTAGGGGCCACTGAAGCTTTCTTT; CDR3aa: CASTPSLVGATEAFF
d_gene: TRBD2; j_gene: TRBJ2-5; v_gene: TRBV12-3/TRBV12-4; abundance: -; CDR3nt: TGTGCCAGCAGCTTGACCAGCGGGAGCAAGACCCAGTACTTC; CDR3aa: CASSLTSGSKTQYF
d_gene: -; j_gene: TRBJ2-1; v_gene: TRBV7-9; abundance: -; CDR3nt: TGTGCCAGCAGCCAGAGGGTTAATGAGCAGTTCTTC; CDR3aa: CASSQRVNEQFF
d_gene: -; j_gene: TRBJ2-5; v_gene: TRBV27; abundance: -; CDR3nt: TGTGCCAGCAGTTTCCAGGGTGAGACCCAGTACTTC; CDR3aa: CASSFQGETQYF
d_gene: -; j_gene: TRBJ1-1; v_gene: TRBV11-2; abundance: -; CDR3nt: TGTGCCAGCAGCAAGACGTGGGGAGCTTTCTTT; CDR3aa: CASSKTWGAFF
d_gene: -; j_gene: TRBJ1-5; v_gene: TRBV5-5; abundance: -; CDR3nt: TGTGCCAGCAGCATACAGGGTCATCAGCCCCAGCATTTT; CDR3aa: CASSIQGHQPQHF
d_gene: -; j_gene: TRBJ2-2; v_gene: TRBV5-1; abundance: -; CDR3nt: TGCGCCAGCAGACCTCTACCCGGCGGGGAGCTGTTTTTT; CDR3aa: CASRPLPGGELFF
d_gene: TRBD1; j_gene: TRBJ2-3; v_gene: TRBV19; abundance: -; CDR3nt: TGTGCCAGTAGTATAGGACAGGGATCTTACGATACGCAGTATTTT; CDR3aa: CASSIGQGSYDTQYF